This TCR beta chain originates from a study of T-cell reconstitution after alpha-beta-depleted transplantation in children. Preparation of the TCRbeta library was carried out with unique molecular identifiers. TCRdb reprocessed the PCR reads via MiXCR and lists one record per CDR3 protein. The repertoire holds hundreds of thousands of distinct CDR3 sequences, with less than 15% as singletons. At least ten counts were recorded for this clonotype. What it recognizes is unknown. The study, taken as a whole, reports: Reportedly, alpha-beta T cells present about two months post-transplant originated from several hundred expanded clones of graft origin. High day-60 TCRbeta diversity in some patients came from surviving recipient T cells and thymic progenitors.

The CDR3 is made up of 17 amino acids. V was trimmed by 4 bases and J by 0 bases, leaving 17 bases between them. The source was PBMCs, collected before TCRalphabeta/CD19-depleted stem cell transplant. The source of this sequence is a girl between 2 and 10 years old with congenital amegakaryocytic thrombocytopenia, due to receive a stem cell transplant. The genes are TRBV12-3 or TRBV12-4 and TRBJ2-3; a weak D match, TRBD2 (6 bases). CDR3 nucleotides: TGTGCCAGCAGTTCGCTCTGGGGCAGCGGGAGCACAGATACGCAGTATTTT. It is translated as CASSSLWGSGSTDTQYF.